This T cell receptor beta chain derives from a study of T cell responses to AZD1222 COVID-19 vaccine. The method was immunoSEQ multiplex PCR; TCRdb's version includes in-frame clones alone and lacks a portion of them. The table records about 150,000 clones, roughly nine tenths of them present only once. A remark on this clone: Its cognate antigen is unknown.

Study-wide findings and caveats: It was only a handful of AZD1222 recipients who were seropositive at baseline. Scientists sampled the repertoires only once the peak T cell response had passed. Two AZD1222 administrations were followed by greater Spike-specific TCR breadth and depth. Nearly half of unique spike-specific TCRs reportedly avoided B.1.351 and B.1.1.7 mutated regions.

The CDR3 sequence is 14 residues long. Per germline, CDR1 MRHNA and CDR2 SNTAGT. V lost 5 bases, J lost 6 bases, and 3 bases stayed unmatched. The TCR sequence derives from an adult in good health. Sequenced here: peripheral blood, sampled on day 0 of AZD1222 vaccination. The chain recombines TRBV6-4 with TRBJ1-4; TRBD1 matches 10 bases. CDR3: CASSIDRGHEKLFF. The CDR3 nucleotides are TGTGCCAGCAGTATCGACAGGGGGCATGAAAAACTGTTTTTT.